Below, one TCR beta chain is given with its context. The target antigen is unknown. TCRdb's table, derived via immunoSEQ multiplex PCR, lists solely in-frame clones and lacks some. There are some 66,000 clones in the sample; around 88% occur only once, and about 15% lies in the top ten. Every patient had mismatch repair deficiency by PCR or immunohistochemistry. TCRs were sequenced from a few patients responding to pembrolizumab. The data originate from a study of PD-1 blockade in mismatch repair-deficient tumors. In the study overall: Enrolled about 2013-2016, patients had progressing, pretreated mismatch repair-deficient cancers of about a dozen types.

The CDR3 has 17 residues. Per the germline V gene, CDR1 is SGHVS and CDR2 is FQNEAQ. The V gene lost 5 bases and the J gene lost 2 bases, with 22 bases spanning the gap. Findings of the study overall: Rapid post-treatment expansion, then contraction, generally preceding radiologic response, marked tumor-resident clones.

This receptor was taken from an adult with mismatch repair-deficient cancer. V is TRBV7-8 and J is TRBJ2-7, with D possibly being TRBD1 (6 bases). Specimen: peripheral blood, collected 52 weeks after starting pembrolizumab. The CDR3 DNA reads TGTGCCAGCAGCCCTCACCGACCGGGACATCTAACCTACGAGCAGTACTTC. Protein sequence: CASSPHRPGHLTYEQYF.